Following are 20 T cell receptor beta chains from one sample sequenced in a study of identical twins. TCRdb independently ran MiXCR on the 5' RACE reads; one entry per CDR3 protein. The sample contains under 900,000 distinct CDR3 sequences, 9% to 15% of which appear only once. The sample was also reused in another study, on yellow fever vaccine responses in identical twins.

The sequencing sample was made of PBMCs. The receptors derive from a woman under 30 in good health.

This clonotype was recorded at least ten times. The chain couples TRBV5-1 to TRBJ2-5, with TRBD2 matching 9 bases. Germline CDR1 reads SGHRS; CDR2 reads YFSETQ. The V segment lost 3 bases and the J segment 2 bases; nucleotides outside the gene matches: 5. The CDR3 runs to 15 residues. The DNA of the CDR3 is TGCGCCAGCAGCTCCGGGACTAGCCGACAAGAGACCCAGTACTTC. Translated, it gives CASSSGTSRQETQYF.

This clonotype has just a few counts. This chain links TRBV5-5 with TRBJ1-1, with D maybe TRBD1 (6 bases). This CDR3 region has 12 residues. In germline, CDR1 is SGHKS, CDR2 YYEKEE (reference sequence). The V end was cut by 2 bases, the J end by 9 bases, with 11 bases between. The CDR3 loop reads CASSLSGTQAFF. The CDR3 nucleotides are TGTGCCAGCAGCTTAAGCGGGACACAAGCTTTCTTT.

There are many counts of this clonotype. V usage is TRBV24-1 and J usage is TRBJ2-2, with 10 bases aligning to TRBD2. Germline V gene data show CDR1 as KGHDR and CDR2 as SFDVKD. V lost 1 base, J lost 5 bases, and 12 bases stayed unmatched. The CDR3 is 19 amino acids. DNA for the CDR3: TGTGCCACCAGTGATTTCTCAGGGCTAGCGGGAGCTAGAACCGGGGAGCTGTTTTTT. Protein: CATSDFSGLAGARTGELFF.

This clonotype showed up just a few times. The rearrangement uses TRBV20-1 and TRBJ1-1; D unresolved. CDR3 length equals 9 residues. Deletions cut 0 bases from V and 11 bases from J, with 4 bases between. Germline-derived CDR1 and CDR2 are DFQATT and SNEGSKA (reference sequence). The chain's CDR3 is CSARETAFF. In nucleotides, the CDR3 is TGCAGTGCTAGAGAAACGGCTTTCTTT.

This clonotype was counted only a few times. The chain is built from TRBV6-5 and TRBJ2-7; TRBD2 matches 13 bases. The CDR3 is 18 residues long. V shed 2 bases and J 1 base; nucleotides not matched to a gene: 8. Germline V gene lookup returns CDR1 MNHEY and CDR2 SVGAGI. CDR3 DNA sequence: TGTGCCAGCAGTTACCGCCTACTAGCGGGGGGGCTATCCTACGAGCAGTACGTC. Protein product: CASSYRLLAGGLSYEQYV.

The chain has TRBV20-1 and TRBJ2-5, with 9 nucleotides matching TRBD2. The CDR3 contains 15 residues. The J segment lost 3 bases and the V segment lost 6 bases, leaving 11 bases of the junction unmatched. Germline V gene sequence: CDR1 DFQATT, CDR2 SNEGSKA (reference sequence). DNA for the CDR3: TGCAGTGCAAGGATAGCGGGGGCCGGGGAAGAGACCCAGTACTTC. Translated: CSARIAGAGEETQYF.

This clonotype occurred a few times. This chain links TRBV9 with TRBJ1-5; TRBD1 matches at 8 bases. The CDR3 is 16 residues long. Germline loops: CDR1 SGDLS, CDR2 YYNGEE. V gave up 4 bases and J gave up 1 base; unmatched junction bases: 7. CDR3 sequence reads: CASSPRQGRSNQPQHF. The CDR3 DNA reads TGTGCCAGCAGCCCAAGACAGGGGAGGAGCAATCAGCCCCAGCATTTT.

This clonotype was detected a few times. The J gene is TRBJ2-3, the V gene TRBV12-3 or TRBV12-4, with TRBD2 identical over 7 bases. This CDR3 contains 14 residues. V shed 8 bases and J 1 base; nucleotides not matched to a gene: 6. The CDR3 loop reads CASGLSGGTDTQYF. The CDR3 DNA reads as TGTGCCAGCGGTCTCAGCGGGGGCACAGATACGCAGTATTTT.

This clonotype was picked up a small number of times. CDR3 nucleotide sequence: TGCGCCAGCAGCTTGGTGGGACAGGGGCCCTACAATGAGCAGTTCTTC. This sequence encodes CASSLVGQGPYNEQFF. J is TRBJ2-1 and V is TRBV5-1, with TRBD1 identical over 10 bases. Germline assignment: CDR1 SGHRS and CDR2 YFSETQ. With 0 bases clipped from V and 2 bases from J, the junction kept 2 bases outside the gene matches. The length of the CDR3 is 16 residues.

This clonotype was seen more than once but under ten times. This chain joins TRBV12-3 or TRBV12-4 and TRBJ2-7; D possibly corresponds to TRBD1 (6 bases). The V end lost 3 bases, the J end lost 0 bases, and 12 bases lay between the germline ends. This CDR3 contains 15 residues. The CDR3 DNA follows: TGTGCCAGCAGTTTGGACAGTACTTTCTCCTACGAGCAGTACTTC. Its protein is CASSLDSTFSYEQYF.

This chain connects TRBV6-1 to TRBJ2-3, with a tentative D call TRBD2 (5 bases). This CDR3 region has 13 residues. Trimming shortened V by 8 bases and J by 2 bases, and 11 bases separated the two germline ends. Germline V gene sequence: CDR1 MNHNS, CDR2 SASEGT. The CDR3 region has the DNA TGTGCCAGCGGGCTGCTAGCCACAGATACGCAGTATTTT. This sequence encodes CASGLLATDTQYF.

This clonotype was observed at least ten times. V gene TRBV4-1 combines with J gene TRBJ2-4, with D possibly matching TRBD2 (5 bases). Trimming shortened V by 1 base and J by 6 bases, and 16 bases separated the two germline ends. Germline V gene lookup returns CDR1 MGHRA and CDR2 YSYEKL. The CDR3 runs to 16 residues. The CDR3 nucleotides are TGCGCCAGCAGCCAAGTGGTCGAGCGGATCAGAAACATTCAGTACTTC. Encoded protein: CASSQVVERIRNIQYF.

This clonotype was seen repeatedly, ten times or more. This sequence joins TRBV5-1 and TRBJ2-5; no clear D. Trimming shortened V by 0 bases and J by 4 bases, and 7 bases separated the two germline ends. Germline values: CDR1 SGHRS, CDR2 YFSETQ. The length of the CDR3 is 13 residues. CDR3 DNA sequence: TGCGCCAGCAGCTTGGGGGTTGGAGAGACCCAGTACTTC. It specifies CASSLGVGETQYF.

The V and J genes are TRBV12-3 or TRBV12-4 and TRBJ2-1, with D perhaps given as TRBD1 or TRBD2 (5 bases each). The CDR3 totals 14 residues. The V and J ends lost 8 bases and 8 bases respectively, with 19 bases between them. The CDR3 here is CASLRGPVGDEQFF. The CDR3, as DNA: TGTGCCAGCTTACGGGGCCCGGTAGGGGATGAGCAGTTCTTC.

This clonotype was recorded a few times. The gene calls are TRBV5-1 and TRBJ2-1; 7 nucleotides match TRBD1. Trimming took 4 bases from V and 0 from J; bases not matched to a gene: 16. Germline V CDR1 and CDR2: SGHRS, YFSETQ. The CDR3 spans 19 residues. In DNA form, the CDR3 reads TGCGCCAGCAGCCGCCCTACCCCGGGACAGCGATACTCCTACAATGAGCAGTTCTTC. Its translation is CASSRPTPGQRYSYNEQFF.

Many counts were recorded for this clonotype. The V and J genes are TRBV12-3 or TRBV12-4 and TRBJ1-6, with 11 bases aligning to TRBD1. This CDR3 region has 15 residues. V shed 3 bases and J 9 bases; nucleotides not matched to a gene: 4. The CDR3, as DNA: TGTGCCAGCAGTTTGGGGACAGGGGGTTCTTCACCCCTCCACTTT. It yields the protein CASSLGTGGSSPLHF.

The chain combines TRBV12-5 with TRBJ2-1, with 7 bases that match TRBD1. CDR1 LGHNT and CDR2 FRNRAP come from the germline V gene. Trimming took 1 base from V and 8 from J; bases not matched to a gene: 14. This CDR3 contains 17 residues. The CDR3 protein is CASGLGKGKGASDEQFF. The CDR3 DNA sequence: TGTGCTAGTGGTTTGGGGAAGGGCAAGGGGGCTTCGGATGAGCAGTTCTTC.

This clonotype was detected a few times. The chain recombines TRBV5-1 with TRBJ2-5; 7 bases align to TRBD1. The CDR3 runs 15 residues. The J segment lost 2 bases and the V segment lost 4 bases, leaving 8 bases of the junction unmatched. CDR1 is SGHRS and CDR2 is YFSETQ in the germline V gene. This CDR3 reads CASSIQGQRQETQYF. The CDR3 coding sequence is TGCGCCAGCAGCATCCAGGGACAGCGGCAAGAGACCCAGTACTTC.

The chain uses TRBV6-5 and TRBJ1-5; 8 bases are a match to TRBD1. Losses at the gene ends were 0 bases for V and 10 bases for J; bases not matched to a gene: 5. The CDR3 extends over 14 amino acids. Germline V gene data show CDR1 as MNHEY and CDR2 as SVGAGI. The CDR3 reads CASSYSKTGGPQHF. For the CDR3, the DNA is TGTGCCAGCAGTTACTCTAAAACAGGGGGACCCCAGCATTTT.

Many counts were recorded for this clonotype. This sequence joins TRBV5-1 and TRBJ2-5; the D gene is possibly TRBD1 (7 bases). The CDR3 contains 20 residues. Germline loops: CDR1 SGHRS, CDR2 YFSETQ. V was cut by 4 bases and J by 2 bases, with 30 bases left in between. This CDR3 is CASSPRYQGGAGSTQETQYF. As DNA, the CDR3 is TGCGCCAGCAGCCCCCGGTATCAGGGGGGCGCGGGGTCGACACAAGAGACCCAGTACTTC.